The rows below give T cell receptor beta chains drawn from one sample of a study of cytomegalovirus exposure and HLA in healthy donors. Repertoires were generated with immunoSEQ multiplex PCR, while TCRdb's copy carries only in-frame clones and drops some. The sample comprises 120,000 or so clones, more than 70% of which are singletons, and over 1% rests with the top ten. Specimen: PBMCs. The receptors shown here come from a human donor in good health. Both conserved end residues are part of each CDR3. Each record gives: J gene, D gene, V gene, clone size, CDR3 protein, CDR3 DNA. D genes are given only for firm matches. Clone size appears in some rows only: once, few, many, or a class for an expanded clone.

>TRBJ2-5|NA|TRBV29-1|NA
CSGRGGETQYF
TGCAGCGGGAGGGGTGGGGAGACCCAGTACTTC
>TRBJ1-3|NA|TRBV10-1|NA
CASSPVDGNTIYF
TGCGCCAGCAGCCCGGTCGATGGAAACACCATATATTTT
>TRBJ2-3|NA|TRBV6-6|NA
CASSTYSHTQYF
TGTGCCAGCAGCACGTACAGTCATACGCAGTATTTT
>TRBJ2-5|NA|TRBV4-1|NA
CASSLASARETQYF
TGCGCCAGCAGCCTGGCTAGCGCGAGGGAGACCCAGTACTTC
>TRBJ2-1|NA|TRBV5-4|NA
CASSFRGNEQFF
TGTGCCAGCAGCTTCAGGGGTAATGAGCAGTTCTTC
>TRBJ2-2|TRBD1|TRBV4-1|NA
CASTPVRTGGFGELFF
TGCGCCAGCACCCCCGTCCGGACAGGGGGCTTCGGGGAGCTGTTTTTT
>TRBJ1-3|TRBD1|TRBV7-9|NA
CASSFRQGWENTIYF
TGTGCCAGCAGCTTTAGACAGGGGTGGGAAAACACCATATATTTT
>TRBJ2-7|TRBD1|TRBV28|NA
CASNDRDHEQYF
TGTGCCAGCAATGACAGGGACCACGAGCAGTACTTC
>TRBJ2-5|NA|TRBV19|NA
CASSVAWRVGETQYF
TGTGCCAGTAGTGTCGCCTGGAGGGTCGGGGAGACCCAGTACTTC
>TRBJ2-2|NA|TRBV9|once
CASSAPGGRNTGELFF
TGTGCCAGCAGCGCACCGGGGGGCCGAAACACCGGGGAGCTGTTTTTT
>TRBJ2-3|NA|TRBV27|NA
CASRRVDTQYF
TGTGCCAGCAGGCGCGTAGATACGCAGTATTTT
>TRBJ2-1|NA|TRBV5-3|few
CARSSRLGGNEQFF
TGTGCCAGAAGCTCGCGACTAGGAGGCAATGAGCAGTTCTTC
>TRBJ2-5|TRBD2|TRBV4-1|once
CASSQDPGASGGAYQETQYF
TGCGCCAGCAGCCAAGACCCCGGGGCTAGCGGGGGAGCTTACCAAGAGACCCAGTACTTC
>TRBJ2-5|NA|TRBV9|NA
CASSVGRKETQYF
TGTGCCAGCAGCGTAGGCAGAAAAGAGACCCAGTACTTC
>TRBJ2-1|NA|TRBV5-1|NA
CASSLAQGFYNEQFF
TGCGCCAGCAGCTTGGCGCAGGGGTTCTACAATGAGCAGTTCTTC
>TRBJ1-6|NA|TRBV18|NA
CASSIQTGPPLHF
TGTGCCAGCTCAATCCAGACAGGCCCGCCTCTCCACTTT
>TRBJ2-3|TRBD2|TRBV9|NA
CASSPRLAVDTQYF
TGTGCCAGCAGCCCCAGACTAGCGGTAGATACGCAGTATTTT
>TRBJ2-2|TRBD2|TRBV9|once
CASSVWASGDTGELFF
TGTGCCAGCAGCGTATGGGCTAGCGGGGACACCGGGGAGCTGTTTTTT
>TRBJ1-1|NA|TRBV28|NA
CASSDGGMNTEAFF
TGTGCCAGCAGTGACGGAGGTATGAACACTGAAGCTTTCTTT
>TRBJ1-2|NA|TRBV5-1|few
CASSRMTGPNYGYTF
TGCGCCAGCAGCAGAATGACAGGCCCTAACTATGGCTACACCTTC